This TCR beta chain was sequenced during a study of blood T cell repertoires in COVID-19. Study in general: Acute-phase and convalescent COVID-19 samples originated in the United States, Italy and Spain. Nucleic acid was either cDNA or gDNA, and it came from T cells, B-cell-depleted T cells, or PBMCs.

The V and J ends lost 0 bases and 5 bases respectively, with 5 bases between them. Germline V gene sequence: CDR1 SGDLS, CDR2 YYNGEE. The CDR3 runs 12 residues. How the authors handled the data: Amplification with reference gene primers provided the estimates of nucleated cell counts. Assay used: immunoSEQ multiplex PCR; TCRdb lists only in-frame clones, some missing. From that table come the V and J calls and clone size; the DNA was used to work out D and trimming. This sample has over 350,000 clones, with nearly 90% found just once. Across about two dozen US areas, participants ranged in age from about 18 to 100 years. Notes on this clone: The same CDR3 arises from other DNA sequences in this sample as well.

This receptor was identified in a woman under 30 with acute COVID-19. The sequenced sample was PBMCs or T cells enriched from blood (not recorded which). This chain uses TRBV9 with TRBJ1-2; D unclear. The CDR3 DNA reads TGTGCCAGCAGCGTAGACGGGTATGGCTACACCTTC. This encodes CASSVDGYGYTF. Full variable domain (missing parts from reference TRBV9 and TRBJ1-2): DSGVTQTPKHLITATGQRVTLRCSPRSGDLSVYWYQQSLDQGLQFLIQYYNGEERAKGNILERFSAQQFPDLHSELNLSSLELGDSALYFCASSVDGYGYTFGSGTRLTVV.